This T cell receptor (beta chain) emerged from a study of T cell responses to AZD1222 COVID-19 vaccine. Study-wide results and caveats: A mostly white British donor set with more females was recruited, and clonal diversity was possibly underestimated. Nearly half of unique spike-specific TCRs reportedly avoided B.1.351 and B.1.1.7 mutated regions.

In the case of this clone: Antigen: not known.

TCRdb keeps only in-frame clones here, not all; method: immunoSEQ multiplex PCR. The table shows 45,000 to 65,000 clones, with 75% to 90% occurring only once. This receptor was identified in an adult in good health. The material was peripheral blood, obtained on day 0 of AZD1222 vaccination.

CDR3 DNA sequence: TGTGCCAGCAGCATTGGACAGGGGGGACGAGGGCAGTACTTC. The encoded protein is CASSIGQGGRGQYF. V gene TRBV2 combines with J gene TRBJ2-7; 10 nucleotides align to TRBD1. The germline CDR1 and CDR2 sequences are SNHLY and FYNNEI. The CDR3 covers 14 residues. V shed 6 bases, J shed 9 bases, and the junction held 11 bases outside the gene matches.